The present TCR beta chain was sequenced within a study of T cell repertoires in cytomegalovirus infection. At the level of the study: Public TCR beta signatures indicated both CMV infection and matching HLA type. General observations from the study: Dominant in the ex vivo response were TCR beta clonotypes restricted by HLA-C and specific for CMV.

Trimming took 6 bases from V and 10 from J; bases not matched to a gene: 12. CDR3 length: 14 amino acids. Germline CDR1 is MNHEY and CDR2 is SVGEGT. TCRdb redid the calling of the reads with MiXCR, one entry per CDR3 protein. Here the sample spans about 740,000 distinct CDR3 sequences, about a third being singletons. This clonotype was recorded at least ten times. Its antigen is undetermined. Material for sequencing was PBMCs. J is TRBJ2-1 and V is TRBV6-2 or TRBV6-3; 7 bases agree with TRBD1. The sequence was obtained from a human donor in good health (CMV status not recorded). Some clones in this sample may be carry-over from other donors' samples. The CDR3 loop is CASSPGTDVREQFF. The CDR3 bases are TGTGCCAGCAGCCCCGGGACAGATGTCCGCGAGCAGTTCTTC.